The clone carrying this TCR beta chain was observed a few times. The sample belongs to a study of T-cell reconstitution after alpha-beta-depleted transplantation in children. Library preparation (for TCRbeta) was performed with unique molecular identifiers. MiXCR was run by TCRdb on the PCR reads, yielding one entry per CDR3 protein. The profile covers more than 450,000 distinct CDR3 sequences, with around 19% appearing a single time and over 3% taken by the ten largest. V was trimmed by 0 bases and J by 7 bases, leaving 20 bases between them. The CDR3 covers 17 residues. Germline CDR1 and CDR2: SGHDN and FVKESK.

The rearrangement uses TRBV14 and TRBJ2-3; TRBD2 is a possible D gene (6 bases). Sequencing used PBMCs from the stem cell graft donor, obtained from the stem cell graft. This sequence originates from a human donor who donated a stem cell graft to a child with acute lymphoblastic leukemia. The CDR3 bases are TGTGCCAGCAGCCAAGAAATCGGAGCGGGCCGTCGAAATACGCAGTATTTT. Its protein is CASSQEIGAGRRNTQYF.